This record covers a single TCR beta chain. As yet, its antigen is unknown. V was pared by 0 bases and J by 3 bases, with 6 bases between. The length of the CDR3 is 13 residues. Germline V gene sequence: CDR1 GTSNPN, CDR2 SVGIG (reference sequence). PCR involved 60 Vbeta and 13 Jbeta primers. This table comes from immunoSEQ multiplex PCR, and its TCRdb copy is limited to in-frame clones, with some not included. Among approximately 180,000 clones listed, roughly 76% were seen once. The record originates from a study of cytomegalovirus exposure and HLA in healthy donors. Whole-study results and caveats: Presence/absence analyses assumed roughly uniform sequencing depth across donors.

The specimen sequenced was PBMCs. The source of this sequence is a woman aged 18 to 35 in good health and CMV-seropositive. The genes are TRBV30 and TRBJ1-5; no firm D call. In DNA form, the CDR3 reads TGTGCCTGGAGTGTACTTCCCAATCAGCCCCAGCATTTT. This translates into CAWSVLPNQPQHF.